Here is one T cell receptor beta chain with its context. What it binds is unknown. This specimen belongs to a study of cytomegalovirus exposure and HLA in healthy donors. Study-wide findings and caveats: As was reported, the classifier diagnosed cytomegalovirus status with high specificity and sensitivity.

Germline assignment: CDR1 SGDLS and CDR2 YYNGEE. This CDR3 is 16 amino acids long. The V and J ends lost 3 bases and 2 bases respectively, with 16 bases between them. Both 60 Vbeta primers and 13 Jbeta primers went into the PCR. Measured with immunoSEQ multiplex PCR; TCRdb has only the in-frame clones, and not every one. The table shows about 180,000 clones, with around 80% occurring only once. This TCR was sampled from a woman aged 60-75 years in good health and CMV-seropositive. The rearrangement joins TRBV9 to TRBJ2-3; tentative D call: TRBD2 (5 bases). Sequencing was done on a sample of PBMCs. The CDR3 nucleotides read TGTGCCAGCAGCGATCCCGACGGAGGTCTCACAGATACGCAGTATTTT. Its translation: CASSDPDGGLTDTQYF.